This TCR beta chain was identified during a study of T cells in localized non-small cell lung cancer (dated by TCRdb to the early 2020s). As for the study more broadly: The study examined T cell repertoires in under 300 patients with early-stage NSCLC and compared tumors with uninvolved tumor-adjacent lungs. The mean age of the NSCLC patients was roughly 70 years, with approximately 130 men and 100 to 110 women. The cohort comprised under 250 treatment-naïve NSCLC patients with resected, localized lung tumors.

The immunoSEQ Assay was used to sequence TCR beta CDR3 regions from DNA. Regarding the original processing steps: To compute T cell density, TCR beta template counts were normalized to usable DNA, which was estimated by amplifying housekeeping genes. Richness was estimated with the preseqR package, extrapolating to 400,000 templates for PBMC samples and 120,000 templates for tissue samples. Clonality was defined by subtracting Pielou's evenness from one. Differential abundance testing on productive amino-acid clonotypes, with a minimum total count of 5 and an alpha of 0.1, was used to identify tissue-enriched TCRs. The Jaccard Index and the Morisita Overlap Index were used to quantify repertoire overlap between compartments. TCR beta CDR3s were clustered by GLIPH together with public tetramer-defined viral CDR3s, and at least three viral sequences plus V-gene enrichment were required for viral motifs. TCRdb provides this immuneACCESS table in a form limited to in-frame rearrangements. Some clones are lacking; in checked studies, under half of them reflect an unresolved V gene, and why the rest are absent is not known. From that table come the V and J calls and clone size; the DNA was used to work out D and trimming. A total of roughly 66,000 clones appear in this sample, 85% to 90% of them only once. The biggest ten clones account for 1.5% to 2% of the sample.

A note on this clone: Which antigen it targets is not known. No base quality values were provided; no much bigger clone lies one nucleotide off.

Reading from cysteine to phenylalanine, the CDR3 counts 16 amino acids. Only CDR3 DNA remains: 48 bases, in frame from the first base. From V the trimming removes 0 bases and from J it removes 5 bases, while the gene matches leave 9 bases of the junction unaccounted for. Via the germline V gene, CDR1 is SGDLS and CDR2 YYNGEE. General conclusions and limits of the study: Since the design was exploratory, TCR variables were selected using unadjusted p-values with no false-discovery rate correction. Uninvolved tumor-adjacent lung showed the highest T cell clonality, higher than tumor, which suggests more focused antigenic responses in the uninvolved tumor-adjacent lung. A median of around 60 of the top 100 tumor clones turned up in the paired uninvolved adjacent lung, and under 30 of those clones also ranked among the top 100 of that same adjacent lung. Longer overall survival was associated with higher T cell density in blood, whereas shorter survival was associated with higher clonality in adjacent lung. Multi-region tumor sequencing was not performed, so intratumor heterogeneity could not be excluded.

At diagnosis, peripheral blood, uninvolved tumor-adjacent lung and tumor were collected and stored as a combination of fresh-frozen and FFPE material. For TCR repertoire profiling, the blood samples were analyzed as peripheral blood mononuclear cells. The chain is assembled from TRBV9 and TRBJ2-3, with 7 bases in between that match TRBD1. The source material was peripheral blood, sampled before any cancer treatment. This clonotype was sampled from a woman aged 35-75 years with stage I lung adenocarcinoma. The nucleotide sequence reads TGTGCCAGCAGCGTAGATACGAGGGGGCTTGGAGATACGCAGTATTTT. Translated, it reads CASSVDTRGLGDTQYF. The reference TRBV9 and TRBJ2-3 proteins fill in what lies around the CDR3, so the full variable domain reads DSGVTQTPKHLITATGQRVTLRCSPRSGDLSVYWYQQSLDQGLQFLIQYYNGEERAKGNILERFSAQQFPDLHSELNLSSLELGDSALYFCASSVDTRGLGDTQYFGPGTRLTVL.